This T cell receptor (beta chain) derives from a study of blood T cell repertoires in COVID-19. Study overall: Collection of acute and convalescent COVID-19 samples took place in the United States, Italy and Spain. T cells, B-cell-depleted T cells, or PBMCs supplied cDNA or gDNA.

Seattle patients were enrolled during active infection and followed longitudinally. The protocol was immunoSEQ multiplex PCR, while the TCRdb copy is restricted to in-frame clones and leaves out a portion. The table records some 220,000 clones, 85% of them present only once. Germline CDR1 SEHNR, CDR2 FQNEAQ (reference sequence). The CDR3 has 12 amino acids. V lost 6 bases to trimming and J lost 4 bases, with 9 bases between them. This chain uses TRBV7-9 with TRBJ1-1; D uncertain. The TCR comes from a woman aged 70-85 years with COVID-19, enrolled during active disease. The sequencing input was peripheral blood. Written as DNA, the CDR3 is TGTGCCAGCAGGAATAGCATCACTGAAGCTTTCTTT. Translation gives CASRNSITEAFF. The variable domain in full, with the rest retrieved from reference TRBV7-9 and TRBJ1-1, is DTGVSQNPRHKITKRGQNVTFRCDPISEHNRLYWYRQTLGQGPEFLTYFQNEAQLEKSRLLSDRFSAERPKGSFSTLEIQRTEQGDSAMYLCASRNSITEAFFGQGTRLTVV.